The sequence of this T cell receptor (beta chain) was determined in a study of radiotherapy plus CTLA-4 blockade in lung cancer. TCRdb's copy holds only in-frame clones and misses some; the assay was immunoSEQ multiplex PCR. Of about 76,000 clones listed, approximately 80% were seen once; the top ten hold approximately 0.79%. J gave up 7 bases and V 5 bases, and 10 bases lay outside the gene matches. The CDR3 sequence is 15 residues long. Germline assignment: CDR1 SNHLY and CDR2 FYNNEI. The sequencing used peripheral blood, collected from a patient treated with radiotherapy plus ipilimumab. This receptor was taken from a human donor with non-small cell lung cancer who had stable disease on radiotherapy plus ipilimumab. V is TRBV2 and J is TRBJ2-1; the match to TRBD1 covers 8 bases. CDR3 amino acids: CASSSLGRQGNEQFF. Written as DNA, the CDR3 is TGTGCCAGCAGTTCCCTTGGGCGACAGGGGAATGAGCAGTTCTTC.